Described below is a single T cell receptor beta chain sequence and its context. Its antigen is currently unknown. Trimming pared 7 bases from V and 0 bases from J, leaving 12 bases between. Germline V gene data show CDR1 as KGHDR and CDR2 as SFDVKD. This CDR3 has 15 residues. The data were obtained in a study of T cells in Graves' hyperthyroidism and ophthalmopathy. Whole-study findings and limits: In simple terms, a model built on 13 V-J features told ophthalmopathy apart from stable hyperthyroidism.

Patients with uncontrolled infections, other autoimmune diseases, pregnancy or lactation were excluded. Amplification of TCR beta CDR3 regions used RNA as the template. HTBI primers were employed in a first-round RT-PCR of the TCR CDR3. TCRdb ran MiXCR on the multiplex PCR reads and lists one entry per CDR3 protein. The table includes around 500,000 distinct CDR3 sequences, around 16% detected once. This TCR came from a woman aged 25 to 39 with Graves' ophthalmopathy. The sequenced sample consisted of blood. The gene calls are TRBV24-1 and TRBJ1-5; maybe TRBD1 (6 bases). The CDR3 DNA follows: TGTGCCACCAGCGGTAAGGGGGGTAGCAATCAGCCCCAGCATTTT. Amino acids: CATSGKGGSNQPQHF.